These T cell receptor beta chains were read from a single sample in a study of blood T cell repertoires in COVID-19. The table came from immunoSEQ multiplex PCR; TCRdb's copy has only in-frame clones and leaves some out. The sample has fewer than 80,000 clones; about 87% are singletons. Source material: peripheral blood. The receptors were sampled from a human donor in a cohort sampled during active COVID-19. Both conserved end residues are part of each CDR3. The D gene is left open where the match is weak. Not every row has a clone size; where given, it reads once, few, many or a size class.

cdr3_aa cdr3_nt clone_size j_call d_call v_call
CASSSTGPPTEAFF TGTGCCAGCAGCTCTACAGGGCCCCCCACTGAAGCTTTCTTT . TRBJ1-1 . TRBV5-6
CASRTTGGTEAFF TGTGCCAGCAGAACAACAGGGGGTACTGAAGCTTTCTTT few TRBJ1-1 TRBD1 TRBV28
CASSQGQAGTEAFF TGCGCCAGCAGCCAGGGACAGGCAGGCACTGAAGCTTTCTTT . TRBJ1-1 TRBD1 TRBV4-1
CASTPTGVNTEAFF TGTGCCAGCACCCCTACAGGGGTAAACACTGAAGCTTTCTTT . TRBJ1-1 TRBD1 TRBV27
CASSLNGGGSYNEQFF TGTGCCAGCAGCTTAAACGGGGGGGGATCCTACAATGAGCAGTTCTTC . TRBJ2-1 TRBD2 TRBV7-2
CASSNSRDRGAVEQYF TGTGCCAGCAGTAACTCCCGGGACAGGGGGGCCGTGGAGCAGTACTTC . TRBJ2-7 TRBD1 TRBV6-5
CASSAGTGLGSGNTIYF TGTGCCAGCAGCGCCGGGACAGGTCTCGGGTCTGGAAACACCATATATTTT once TRBJ1-3 TRBD1 TRBV11-3
CASSLTSGGVGETQYF TGTGCTAGCAGCTTGACTAGCGGGGGCGTCGGGGAGACCCAGTACTTC . TRBJ2-5 TRBD2 TRBV7-7
CASSLDRDSPLHF TGTGCCAGCAGCCTCGACAGGGATTCACCCCTCCACTTT . TRBJ1-6 TRBD1 TRBV11-2
CASSPEVRGDTQYF TGTGCCAGCTCACCAGAGGTGCGTGGAGATACGCAGTATTTT . TRBJ2-3 . TRBV18